What follows are 9 T cell receptor beta chains derived from one specimen sequenced in a study of blood T cells in healthy people across ages. A second PCR, run for about 6 to 11 cycles, used a sample-barcoded 5' primer plus a J-beta primer mix. One entry per CDR3 protein, called by TCRdb with MiXCR from the 5' RACE reads. The table has 650,000 to 700,000 distinct CDR3 sequences, about 32% seen once. The sample comprised blood. Every receptor here comes from a woman older than 75 in good health.

In regard to this clonotype: A much more abundant neighbour one base away suggests this may be a read error. The CDR3 DNA is TGCAGTGCTAGGGCGGGACAAGGGAGGCCCCACACCTTC. It translates to CSARAGQGRPHTF. The chain carries TRBV20-1 and TRBJ1-2; TRBD1 is a possible D gene (6 bases). Trimming cost V 3 bases and J 12 bases, with 20 bases left between them. Germline lookup yields CDR1 DFQATT and CDR2 SNEGSKA (reference sequence). The CDR3 extends over 13 amino acids.

The rearrangement joins TRBV27 to TRBJ1-1, with TRBD1 matching 7 bases. The CDR3 totals 14 residues. The ends lost 6 bases at V and 1 base at J; junction bases unmatched: 5. Germline values: CDR1 MNHEY, CDR2 SMNVEV (reference sequence). This CDR3 reads CASRRGQQNTEAFF. The DNA for the CDR3 is TGTGCCAGCAGACGGGGACAGCAGAACACTGAAGCTTTCTTT.

A word on this clonotype: A clone one base away is much larger, so this may be a read error. The chain employs TRBV5-1 and TRBJ2-7; TRBD2 agrees at 13 bases. The CDR3 runs 18 residues. The germline CDR1 and CDR2 sequences are SGHRS and YFSETQ. The CDR3 protein is CASGLWTSGGPSSYEQYF. The CDR3 DNA is TGCGCCAGCGGCTTGTGGACTAGCGGGGGACCAAGCTCCTACGAGCAGTACTTC.

This clonotype was found a few times. This chain uses TRBV7-6 with TRBJ2-4, with a possible D match to TRBD1 (7 bases). With the DNA end fitting TRBJ2-7 better, the J assignment may be wrong. CDR1 and CDR2 (germline): SGHVS, FNYEAQ. The CDR3 totals 13 residues. The CDR3 nucleotides are TGTGCCAGCAGCTTAGCTCAGGGGGGCGAGCAGTACTTC. It translates to CASSLAQGGEQYF.

This clonotype was picked up many times. The chain uses TRBV6-1 and TRBJ1-5; unclear D gene. V was cut by 6 bases and J by 5 bases, with 11 bases left in between. CDR3 size: 13 residues. Germline CDR1 and CDR2: MNHNS and SASEGT. As DNA, the CDR3 is TGTGCCAGCAGCCCCGCCAGGTATCAGCCCCAGCATTTT. Its translation: CASSPARYQPQHF.

V is TRBV7-2 and J is TRBJ2-7; 13 bases line up with TRBD2. The J call may be in error: the DNA end matches TRBJ2-5 better. Germline V gene sequence: CDR1 SGHTA, CDR2 FQGNSA. CDR3 length: 16 amino acids. The CDR3 region is CASSSTSGGAPETQYF. For the CDR3, the DNA is TGTGCCAGCAGCTCTACTAGCGGGGGGGCGCCAGAGACCCAGTACTTC.

This clonotype was counted many times. The V call is TRBV7-2, the J call TRBJ1-1; perhaps TRBD1 as D (6 bases). Germline-derived CDR1 and CDR2 are SGHTA and FQGNSA. This CDR3 region has 15 residues. The V and J ends lost 5 bases and 0 bases respectively, with 13 bases between them. The CDR3 sequence is CASSPYQGMNTEAFF. DNA of the CDR3: TGTGCCAGCAGCCCGTATCAGGGGATGAACACTGAAGCTTTCTTT.

Comment on this clonotype: The junction departs from the called germline gene at one end, perhaps through a read error. This chain connects TRBV6-5 to TRBJ2-1; 10 nucleotides align to TRBD1. Germline V CDR1 and CDR2: MNHEY, SVGAGI. CDR3 length: 16 amino acids. The CDR3 loop is CASSPRTGGTYDEQFF. As DNA, the CDR3 is TGTGCCAGCAGTCCTAGGACAGGGGGAACCTACGATGAGCAGTTCTTC.

The chain links TRBV9 to TRBJ2-2; 9 bases fit TRBD1. The CDR3 totals 20 residues. V shed 0 bases and J 6 bases; nucleotides not matched to a gene: 18. Germline V lookup: CDR1 SGDLS, CDR2 YYNGEE. CDR3 sequence reads: CASSVAGNRGPSVSAGELFF. The CDR3 DNA is TGTGCCAGCAGCGTAGCGGGGAACAGGGGGCCTTCCGTAAGCGCCGGGGAGCTGTTTTTT.